Listed below are T cell receptor beta chains from one sample, sequenced in a study of blood T cell repertoires in COVID-19. Assay used: immunoSEQ multiplex PCR; TCRdb lists only in-frame clones, some missing. The table shows approximately 210,000 clones, with 94% occurring only once. The sample was peripheral blood. The receptor set was obtained from a man aged 25 to 40 with COVID-19, enrolled during active disease. The CDR3 runs from the conserved cysteine through the conserved F or W. The order of the fields is CDR3 length, clone size, V gene, D gene, J gene, CDR3 protein, CDR3 DNA. The D gene is left open where the match is weak. Clone size is stated in some rows and not others, as once, few, many or a class when expanded.

len: 14; abundance: -; v_gene: TRBV10-3; d_gene: -; j_gene: TRBJ1-3; CDR3aa: CAISEGAAGNTIYF; CDR3nt: TGTGCCATCAGTGAGGGGGCAGCTGGAAACACCATATATTTT
len: 13; abundance: -; v_gene: TRBV6-5; d_gene: TRBD1; j_gene: TRBJ1-2; CDR3aa: CASSFRGQDGYTF; CDR3nt: TGTGCCAGCAGTTTCAGGGGGCAGGATGGCTACACCTTC
len: 16; abundance: -; v_gene: TRBV7-3; d_gene: TRBD2; j_gene: TRBJ2-3; CDR3aa: CASSGQGTSGGDTQYF; CDR3nt: TGTGCCAGCAGCGGCCAAGGGACTAGCGGGGGAGATACGCAGTATTTT
len: 19; abundance: -; v_gene: TRBV7-9; d_gene: TRBD2; j_gene: TRBJ2-3; CDR3aa: CASSPRRGGALGGTDTQYF; CDR3nt: TGTGCCAGCAGCCCTAGGCGCGGGGGGGCCCTGGGGGGCACAGATACGCAGTATTTT
len: 13; abundance: -; v_gene: TRBV7-2; d_gene: -; j_gene: TRBJ1-1; CDR3aa: CASSLSVNTEAFF; CDR3nt: TGTGCCAGCAGCTTATCCGTCAACACTGAAGCTTTCTTT
len: 14; abundance: -; v_gene: TRBV29-1; d_gene: -; j_gene: TRBJ1-5; CDR3aa: CSVARIGGAQPQHF; CDR3nt: TGCAGCGTTGCCCGAATAGGGGGGGCCCAGCCCCAGCATTTT
len: 14; abundance: -; v_gene: TRBV28; d_gene: -; j_gene: TRBJ1-2; CDR3aa: CASTIEGMHYGYTF; CDR3nt: TGTGCCAGCACAATCGAGGGAATGCACTATGGCTACACCTTC
len: 14; abundance: once; v_gene: TRBV10-3; d_gene: -; j_gene: TRBJ2-5; CDR3aa: CAISEGLSQETQYF; CDR3nt: TGTGCCATCAGTGAGGGACTGTCCCAAGAGACCCAGTACTTC
len: 15; abundance: -; v_gene: TRBV5-1; d_gene: TRBD1; j_gene: TRBJ1-5; CDR3aa: CASSSGTGSNQPQHF; CDR3nt: TGCGCCAGCAGCTCCGGGACAGGGAGCAATCAGCCCCAGCATTTT
len: 16; abundance: -; v_gene: TRBV29-1; d_gene: -; j_gene: TRBJ2-3; CDR3aa: CSVDGAMPSSTDTQYF; CDR3nt: TGCAGCGTTGATGGGGCGATGCCTTCTAGCACAGATACGCAGTATTTT
len: 12; abundance: -; v_gene: TRBV27; d_gene: -; j_gene: TRBJ1-1; CDR3aa: CASSFLGAEAFF; CDR3nt: TGTGCCAGCAGTTTTCTAGGGGCTGAAGCTTTCTTT
len: 15; abundance: -; v_gene: TRBV11-2; d_gene: TRBD1; j_gene: TRBJ2-2; CDR3aa: CASSWGTVNTGELFF; CDR3nt: TGTGCCAGCAGCTGGGGGACAGTCAACACCGGGGAGCTGTTTTTT
len: 14; abundance: -; v_gene: TRBV18; d_gene: TRBD1; j_gene: TRBJ1-1; CDR3aa: CASSPTGVGTEAFF; CDR3nt: TGTGCCAGCTCACCGACAGGGGTTGGCACTGAAGCTTTCTTT
len: 14; abundance: -; v_gene: TRBV27; d_gene: -; j_gene: TRBJ2-7; CDR3aa: CASSLSPQRREQYF; CDR3nt: TGTGCCAGCAGTTTATCCCCACAAAGGAGGGAGCAGTACTTC
len: 13; abundance: -; v_gene: TRBV7-9; d_gene: -; j_gene: TRBJ1-4; CDR3aa: CASSLPNGGKLFF; CDR3nt: TGTGCCAGCAGCTTACCCAACGGGGGAAAACTGTTTTTT
len: 13; abundance: -; v_gene: TRBV2; d_gene: -; j_gene: TRBJ1-2; CDR3aa: CASSAVRSYGYTF; CDR3nt: TGTGCCAGCAGTGCGGTACGGTCCTATGGCTACACCTTC
len: 14; abundance: -; v_gene: TRBV4-1; d_gene: -; j_gene: TRBJ1-1; CDR3aa: CASSHPRLGLEAFF; CDR3nt: TGCGCCAGCAGCCACCCCCGACTTGGCCTGGAAGCTTTCTTT
len: 15; abundance: -; v_gene: TRBV6-2/TRBV6-3; d_gene: -; j_gene: TRBJ2-7; CDR3aa: CASSYSVGRAYEQYF; CDR3nt: TGTGCCAGCAGTTACTCGGTGGGCCGAGCCTACGAGCAGTACTTC
len: 17; abundance: -; v_gene: TRBV7-2; d_gene: TRBD2; j_gene: TRBJ2-1; CDR3aa: CASSSTGTSGLMYEQFF; CDR3nt: TGTGCCAGCAGCTCAACGGGGACTAGCGGGCTTATGTATGAGCAGTTCTTC
len: 15; abundance: -; v_gene: TRBV19; d_gene: TRBD2; j_gene: TRBJ2-4; CDR3aa: CASSMLAGGLRVQYF; CDR3nt: TGTGCCAGTAGTATGCTAGCGGGGGGGCTTCGAGTTCAGTACTTC
len: 16; abundance: -; v_gene: TRBV2; d_gene: TRBD1; j_gene: TRBJ1-3; CDR3aa: CASRGQGGGSGNTIYF; CDR3nt: TGTGCCAGCAGGGGACAGGGGGGAGGATCTGGAAACACCATATATTTT
len: 13; abundance: few; v_gene: TRBV19; d_gene: -; j_gene: TRBJ1-1; CDR3aa: CASSIKGGLEAFF; CDR3nt: TGTGCCAGTAGTATAAAAGGAGGACTTGAAGCTTTCTTT
len: 16; abundance: once; v_gene: TRBV2; d_gene: -; j_gene: TRBJ2-3; CDR3aa: CASRLTSLVFSDTQYF; CDR3nt: TGTGCCAGCAGACTTACTAGTCTTGTCTTCTCTGATACGCAGTATTTT
len: 13; abundance: few; v_gene: TRBV25-1; d_gene: -; j_gene: TRBJ2-3; CDR3aa: CASSEPLRDTQYF; CDR3nt: TGTGCCAGCAGTGAACCACTCCGGGATACGCAGTATTTT
len: 18; abundance: -; v_gene: TRBV3-1/TRBV3-2; d_gene: TRBD1; j_gene: TRBJ1-5; CDR3aa: CASSQGGPGGRRVQPQHF; CDR3nt: TGTGCCAGCAGCCAAGGGGGTCCAGGGGGTAGGAGGGTACAGCCCCAGCATTTT
len: 16; abundance: once; v_gene: TRBV5-1; d_gene: TRBD1; j_gene: TRBJ1-2; CDR3aa: CASSEGDSRPNYGYTF; CDR3nt: TGCGCCAGCAGCGAAGGGGACAGCCGCCCTAACTATGGCTACACCTTC
len: 14; abundance: -; v_gene: TRBV6-6; d_gene: -; j_gene: TRBJ2-1; CDR3aa: CASSLRAVDNEQFF; CDR3nt: TGTGCCAGCAGCCTCAGGGCCGTGGACAATGAGCAGTTCTTC
len: 14; abundance: -; v_gene: TRBV27; d_gene: TRBD1; j_gene: TRBJ1-3; CDR3aa: CASSQGASGNTIYF; CDR3nt: TGTGCCAGCAGCCAGGGGGCTTCTGGAAACACCATATATTTT
len: 15; abundance: -; v_gene: TRBV27; d_gene: -; j_gene: TRBJ2-5; CDR3aa: CASSQTAGFGETQYF; CDR3nt: TGTGCCAGCAGCCAGACCGCGGGGTTCGGGGAGACCCAGTACTTC
len: 13; abundance: -; v_gene: TRBV6-5; d_gene: -; j_gene: TRBJ2-7; CDR3aa: CASIRQGGYEQYF; CDR3nt: TGTGCCAGCATAAGGCAGGGCGGTTACGAGCAGTACTTC
len: 17; abundance: -; v_gene: TRBV11-3; d_gene: TRBD1; j_gene: TRBJ1-5; CDR3aa: CASSSTIRQGENQPQHF; CDR3nt: TGTGCCAGCAGCTCCACGATCCGACAGGGGGAGAATCAGCCCCAGCATTTT